This T cell receptor beta chain came from a study of T cells after yellow fever vaccination. Study-level background: With SMART-Seq v4 Ultra Low Input, the fractions containing low cell numbers were prepared.

Concerning this clonotype: Antigen unknown.

UMIs were added to TCR cDNA along with a universal primer site when it was made by 5'RACE template switching. TCRdb redid the calling of the 5' RACE reads with MiXCR, one entry per CDR3 protein. The sample holds hundreds of thousands of distinct CDR3 sequences, around 10% seen once. V was clipped by 5 bases and J by 10 bases, with 24 bases between them. Per the germline V gene, CDR1 is SGHTA and CDR2 is FQGNSA. The CDR3 spans 17 residues. General study findings and limits: Re-detected after boosting: most primary clones, 96% of CD4 and 80% to 90% of CD8. Among all clonotypes, a small share was observed in both CD4 and CD8 compartments.

The TCR comes from a man younger than 35 who received the YFV17D yellow fever vaccine. The sample here was CD4+ T cells sorted from PBMCs, taken 5 days after the yellow fever booster vaccination. The genes are TRBV7-2 and TRBJ1-6, with D possibly TRBD1 on 6 matching bases. The CDR3: CASSGTSQGAAGSPLHF. CDR3 in DNA: TGTGCCAGCAGCGGCACCTCACAGGGCGCAGCTGGCTCACCCCTCCACTTT.